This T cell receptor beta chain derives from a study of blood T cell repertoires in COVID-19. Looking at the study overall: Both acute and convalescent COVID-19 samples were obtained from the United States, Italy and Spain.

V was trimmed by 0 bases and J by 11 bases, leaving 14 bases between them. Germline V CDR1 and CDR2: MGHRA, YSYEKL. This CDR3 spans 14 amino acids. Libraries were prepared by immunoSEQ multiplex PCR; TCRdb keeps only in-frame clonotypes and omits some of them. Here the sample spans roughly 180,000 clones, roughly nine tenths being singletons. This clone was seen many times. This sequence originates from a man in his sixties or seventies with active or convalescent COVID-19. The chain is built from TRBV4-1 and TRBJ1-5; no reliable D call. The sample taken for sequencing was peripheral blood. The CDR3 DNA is TGCGCCAGCAGCCAAGACTTGCACGGAGAGACCCAGCATTTT. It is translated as CASSQDLHGETQHF.